A single sample is the source of the 32 T cell receptor beta chains below, sequenced in a study of T cell responses to AZD1222 COVID-19 vaccine. Profiling relied on immunoSEQ multiplex PCR, and the TCRdb table lists in-frame clones only, not all of them. The data hold 85,000 or so clones, with about 86% observed a single time. The sequencing here drew on peripheral blood, taken 28 days after the second AZD1222 dose. These receptors came from an adult who received the AZD1222 COVID-19 vaccine.

The gene calls are TRBV28 and TRBJ2-5, with 8 bases identical to TRBD1. CDR1 and CDR2 from the germline V gene are MDHEN and SYDVKM. The CDR3 is made up of 14 amino acids. J gave up 2 bases and V 6 bases, and 5 bases lay outside the gene matches. CDR3 sequence reads: CASRLQGAQETQYF. CDR3 nucleotide sequence: TGTGCCAGCAGACTGCAGGGGGCTCAAGAGACCCAGTACTTC.

The gene calls are TRBV5-1 and TRBJ2-1, with 9 bases identical to TRBD1. Trimming removed 4 bases from V and 5 bases from J; junction bases left unmatched: 7. Germline assignment: CDR1 SGHRS and CDR2 YFSETQ. The CDR3 runs to 15 residues. CDR3 amino acids: CASSEGRTGDNEQFF. The CDR3 coding sequence is TGCGCCAGCAGCGAGGGCCGGACAGGGGACAATGAGCAGTTCTTC.

This clone was detected a few times. This rearrangement joins TRBV5-1 to TRBJ2-1; 9 bases are a match to TRBD2. The CDR3 sequence is 17 residues long. In germline, CDR1 is SGHRS, CDR2 YFSETQ. The trim removed 2 bases at V and 4 bases at J, leaving 10 bases unmatched. The CDR3 protein is CASSFLAGGSPYNEQFF. CDR3 DNA sequence: TGCGCCAGCAGCTTCCTCGCGGGAGGGTCCCCTTACAATGAGCAGTTCTTC.

The genes are TRBV28 and TRBJ2-2; D not certain. The V end lost 6 bases, the J end lost 0 bases, and 5 bases lay between the germline ends. The CDR3 length is 13 residues. Germline V gene lookup returns CDR1 MDHEN and CDR2 SYDVKM. The CDR3 region has the DNA TGTGCCAGCAGGGGCTCGAACACCGGGGAGCTGTTTTTT. As protein: CASRGSNTGELFF.

In its sample, this clone was seen once. The chain carries TRBV28 and TRBJ1-3; D gene ambiguous. Germline V gives CDR1 MDHEN, CDR2 SYDVKM. Trimming stripped 4 bases from V and 4 bases from J, with 8 bases between. The CDR3 consists of 13 residues. CDR3 sequence reads: CASSSGGGNTIYF. For the CDR3, the DNA is TGTGCCAGCAGTTCCGGAGGGGGAAACACCATATATTTT.

The CDR3 DNA reads as TGCGCCAGCAGCCAAGAACCGGGAGTGAACACCGGGGAGCTGTTTTTT. Protein: CASSQEPGVNTGELFF. This chain uses TRBV4-3 with TRBJ2-2, with D possibly being TRBD2 (6 bases). CDR1 and CDR2 from the germline V gene are LGHNA and YSLEER. The CDR3 is made up of 16 amino acids. Trimming cost V 0 bases and J 1 base, with 9 bases left between them.

The sample holds a few counts of this clone. In nucleotides, the CDR3 is TGTGCCAGCACCCCCAGTGCGGGTAGTGGCCACGAGCAGTACTTC. It yields the protein CASTPSAGSGHEQYF. The chain couples TRBV27 to TRBJ2-7; the D gene is possibly TRBD2 (5 bases). CDR3 length: 15 residues. V lost 7 bases to trimming and J lost 5 bases, with 21 bases between them. Germline CDR1 and CDR2: MNHEY and SMNVEV (reference sequence).

Comment on this clone: One end of the junction does not line up with germline, which may come from a read error. The V and J genes are TRBV5-4 and TRBJ1-3; D unresolved. The CDR3 runs to 14 residues. Germline V CDR1 and CDR2: SGHNT, YYREEE (reference sequence). CDR3: CASSLERPGNTIYF. CDR3 in DNA: TGTGCCAGCAGCTTGGAGCGACCTGGGAACACCATATATTTT. Based on the CDR3 plus reference TRBV5-4 and TRBJ1-3, the full variable domain is ETGVTQSPTHLIKTRGQQVTLRCSSQSGHNTVSWYQQALGQGPQFIFQYYREEENGRGNFPPRFSGLQFPNYSSELNVNALELDDSALYLCASSLERPGNTIYFGEGSWLTVV.

The rearrangement uses TRBV24-1 and TRBJ2-7; D remains unclear. V was trimmed by 4 bases and J by 5 bases, leaving 8 bases between them. The CDR3 runs 12 residues. The germline CDR1 and CDR2 sequences are KGHDR and SFDVKD. DNA of the CDR3: TGTGCCACCAGTGAAACCGGACACGAGCAGTACTTC. Protein sequence: CATSETGHEQYF.

This chain links TRBV5-1 with TRBJ2-2; tentatively, D is TRBD1 (5 bases). V shed 0 bases and J shed 7 bases, with 10 bases lying between them. This CDR3 spans 14 amino acids. CDR1 and CDR2 (germline): SGHRS, YFSETQ. In DNA, the CDR3 is TGCGCCAGCAGCTTGGTGGCAGGGCACGGGGAGCTGTTTTTT. This sequence encodes CASSLVAGHGELFF.

This clone occurred a few times. The chain has TRBV19 and TRBJ2-7; 8 bases align to TRBD2. The V and J ends lost 6 bases and 4 bases, in that order; junction bases with no gene match: 8. Germline assignment: CDR1 LNHDA and CDR2 SQIVND (reference sequence). This CDR3 region has 14 residues. The CDR3 protein is CASSDLAGEYEQYF. CDR3 bases: TGTGCCAGTAGCGACCTAGCGGGTGAATACGAGCAGTACTTC. Full variable domain (remainder filled in from reference TRBV19 and TRBJ2-7): DGGITQSPKYLFRKEGQNVTLSCEQNLNHDAMYWYRQDPGQGLRLIYYSQIVNDFQKGDIAEGYSVSREKKESFPLTVTSAQKNPTAFYLCASSDLAGEYEQYFGPGTRLTVT.

A few counts support this clone. The chain is built from TRBV5-1 and TRBJ2-7; 13 bases fit TRBD2. Germline CDR1 reads SGHRS; CDR2 reads YFSETQ. V lost 4 bases to trimming and J lost 2 bases; unmatched junction nucleotides: 3. The CDR3 extends over 15 amino acids. CDR3 sequence: CASSPGTSGTYEQYF. In DNA form, the CDR3 reads TGCGCCAGCAGCCCGGGGACTAGCGGGACCTACGAGCAGTACTTC.

The rearrangement uses TRBV29-1 and TRBJ2-2, with D possibly being TRBD1 (6 bases). V was pared by 6 bases and J by 2 bases, with 13 bases between. The CDR3 has 14 amino acids. Germline V lookup: CDR1 SQVTM, CDR2 ANQGSEA. The CDR3 bases are TGCAGCGTCGGGGCAGGGGTTAACACCGGGGAGCTGTTTTTT. This codes for CSVGAGVNTGELFF.

The V and J genes are TRBV30 and TRBJ1-5; D unclear. V was cut by 1 base and J by 0 bases, with 7 bases left in between. Germline CDR1 is GTSNPN and CDR2 is SVGIG (reference sequence). The CDR3 contains 14 residues. CDR3 DNA sequence: TGTGCCTGGAGTGCGCAGCATAGCAATCAGCCCCAGCATTTT. Translation: CAWSAQHSNQPQHF.

The CDR3 sequence is CASIRTDENIQYF. The CDR3 DNA follows: TGTGCCAGCATCCGGACAGACGAAAACATTCAGTACTTC. The J gene is TRBJ2-4, the V gene TRBV12-3 or TRBV12-4; a possible D gene is TRBD1 (6 bases). The V end lost 7 bases, the J end lost 5 bases, and 12 bases lay between the germline ends. The CDR3 totals 13 residues.

The gene calls are TRBV4-1 and TRBJ2-4; either TRBD1 or TRBD2 may supply D (5 bases each). V lost 0 bases, J lost 3 bases, and 15 bases lay in between. The CDR3 runs to 17 residues. Per the germline V gene, CDR1 is MGHRA and CDR2 is YSYEKL. CDR3 loop: CASSQDRDPSSKNIQYF. DNA of the CDR3: TGCGCCAGCAGCCAAGATCGGGACCCGTCGAGCAAAAACATTCAGTACTTC.

The chain has TRBV7-9 and TRBJ2-7, with 9 positions matching TRBD1. This CDR3 contains 14 residues. Trimming took 4 bases from V and 5 from J; bases not matched to a gene: 6. Germline V CDR1 and CDR2: SEHNR, FQNEAQ (reference sequence). The DNA for the CDR3 is TGTGCCAGCAGCTCACAGGGGGCGGTAAACGAGCAGTACTTC. Its protein is CASSSQGAVNEQYF.

The rearrangement joins TRBV9 to TRBJ2-2, with 9 bases matching TRBD1. V shed 0 bases, J shed 4 bases, and the junction held 7 bases outside the gene matches. Germline V gene data show CDR1 as SGDLS and CDR2 as YYNGEE. There are 17 residues in the CDR3. CDR3 nucleotide sequence: TGTGCCAGCAGCGTAGCGCCCGGGACAGGGACCACCGGGGAGCTGTTTTTT. Translated, it gives CASSVAPGTGTTGELFF.

This clone was detected only a few times. The chain has TRBV5-1 and TRBJ1-2; 7 positions agree with TRBD1. The CDR3 has 15 amino acids. The V segment lost 4 bases and the J segment 1 base; nucleotides outside the gene matches: 7. CDR1 and CDR2 from the germline V gene are SGHRS and YFSETQ. As DNA, the CDR3 is TGCGCCAGCAGCCCAGGACAGGCCCTTAACTATGGCTACACCTTC. This sequence encodes CASSPGQALNYGYTF.

The chain uses TRBV19 and TRBJ2-7, with 13 bases fitting TRBD2. The V gene's germline CDR1 is LNHDA and CDR2 SQIVND (reference sequence). There are 15 residues in the CDR3. Trimming took 5 bases from V and 3 from J; bases not matched to a gene: 4. In nucleotides, the CDR3 is TGTGCCAGTAGTCTAGGGACTAGCGGGATCTACGAGCAGTACTTC. It translates to CASSLGTSGIYEQYF.

This clone was counted a few times. J is TRBJ2-7 and V is TRBV6-1; D is uncertain. Trimming cost V 0 bases and J 4 bases, with 4 bases left between them. CDR1 is MNHNS and CDR2 is SASEGT in the germline V gene. The CDR3 spans 12 residues. CDR3 DNA: TGTGCCAGCAGTGAAGCTAGTTACGAGCAGTACTTC. Its translation is CASSEASYEQYF.

The rearrangement joins TRBV7-9 to TRBJ1-6, with a tentative D call TRBD1 (5 bases). This CDR3 spans 15 amino acids. Germline-derived CDR1 and CDR2 are SEHNR and FQNEAQ (reference sequence). V gave up 2 bases and J gave up 10 bases, with 15 bases separating them. CDR3 in amino acids: CASSLNGGDGSPLHF. CDR3 sequence (DNA): TGTGCCAGCAGCTTAAATGGTGGGGACGGCTCACCCCTCCACTTT.

The genes are TRBV6-6 and TRBJ2-4; D perhaps matches TRBD2 (6 bases). Germline V gene sequence: CDR1 MNHNY, CDR2 SVGAGI (reference sequence). Trimming left V 7 bases short and J 6 bases short, with 16 bases between. CDR3 size: 14 residues. CDR3 coding DNA: TGTGCCAGCACCCCCGGAGGAGGGACAAACATTCAGTACTTC. This sequence encodes CASTPGGGTNIQYF.

The chain recombines TRBV7-2 with TRBJ2-1, with 12 bases fitting TRBD2. The CDR3 consists of 15 residues. V lost 6 bases to trimming and J lost 6 bases; unmatched junction nucleotides: 6. CDR1 is SGHTA, CDR2 FQGNSA, per germline. CDR3 DNA sequence: TGTGCCAGCAGACCGCTAGCGGGGGGGCCCAATGAGCAGTTCTTC. It yields the protein CASRPLAGGPNEQFF.

There are a few counts of this clone. This chain connects TRBV4-1 to TRBJ2-7, with D possibly TRBD1 on 6 matching bases. CDR3 size: 13 residues. The germline gives CDR1 MGHRA, CDR2 YSYEKL. Trimming took 4 bases from V and 3 from J, leaving 10 bases between them. DNA of the CDR3: TGCGCCAGCAGCCCCTGGACAGACTACGAGCAGTACTTC. It is translated as CASSPWTDYEQYF.

This clone appeared once. The V call is TRBV10-3, the J call TRBJ2-5, with D perhaps TRBD1 (6 bases). Trimming left V 2 bases short and J 5 bases short, with 18 bases between. The CDR3 is 16 residues long. From germline, CDR1 is ENHRY and CDR2 SYGVKD. CDR3 in DNA: TGTGCCATCAGTGAGGCCCAGGGGTCTTCGAGGGAGACCCAGTACTTC. Its translation is CAISEAQGSSRETQYF.

The chain joins TRBV10-1 to TRBJ2-1; D tentatively reads TRBD1 or TRBD2 (7 bases each). CDR1 and CDR2 (germline): WNHNN, SYGVQD (reference sequence). Trimming left V 5 bases short and J 6 bases short, with 14 bases between. This CDR3 region has 14 residues. The CDR3 nucleotides are TGCGCCAGCAGTACAGGGGAGGGTACCAATGAGCAGTTCTTC. Its protein product is CASSTGEGTNEQFF.

The gene calls are TRBV7-2 and TRBJ2-2; D remains ambiguous. From germline, CDR1 is SGHTA and CDR2 FQGNSA. The V end lost 1 base, the J end lost 1 base, and 4 bases lay between the germline ends. This CDR3 has 14 residues. This CDR3 reads CASSLEGNTGELFF. In DNA form, the CDR3 reads TGTGCCAGCAGCTTAGAGGGGAACACCGGGGAGCTGTTTTTT.

This chain uses TRBV28 with TRBJ2-7; D gene uncertain. Germline CDR1 reads MDHEN; CDR2 reads SYDVKM. CDR3 length: 14 residues. Trimming shortened V by 3 bases and J by 0 bases, and 9 bases separated the two germline ends. CDR3 sequence (DNA): TGTGCCAGCAGTTTCGCAGGCAGCTCCTACGAGCAGTACTTC. This encodes CASSFAGSSYEQYF.

V and J are TRBV7-9 and TRBJ1-5; unclear D gene. CDR3 length equals 13 residues. The V end was cut by 2 bases, the J end by 5 bases, with 7 bases between. Germline V CDR1 and CDR2: SEHNR, FQNEAQ (reference sequence). The CDR3 is CASSLTWDQPQHF. DNA of the CDR3: TGTGCCAGCAGCTTAACGTGGGATCAGCCCCAGCATTTT.

This CDR3 reads CASNSRGPFYEQYF. The CDR3 bases are TGTGCCAGCAATTCGCGGGGGCCTTTCTACGAGCAGTACTTC. The rearrangement uses TRBV6-5 and TRBJ2-7; possibly TRBD2 for D (7 bases). Per the germline V gene, CDR1 is MNHEY and CDR2 is SVGAGI. V was shortened by 7 bases and J by 3 bases, with 16 bases between the two germline ends. This CDR3 has 14 residues.

The gene calls are TRBV18 and TRBJ2-5; D not certain. The CDR3 is made up of 14 amino acids. CDR1 KGHSH and CDR2 LQKENI come from the germline V gene. V shed 0 bases and J shed 7 bases, with 12 bases lying between them. DNA for the CDR3: TGTGCCAGCTCACCACCGGTGGGCACTCGGACCCAGTACTTC. Protein: CASSPPVGTRTQYF.